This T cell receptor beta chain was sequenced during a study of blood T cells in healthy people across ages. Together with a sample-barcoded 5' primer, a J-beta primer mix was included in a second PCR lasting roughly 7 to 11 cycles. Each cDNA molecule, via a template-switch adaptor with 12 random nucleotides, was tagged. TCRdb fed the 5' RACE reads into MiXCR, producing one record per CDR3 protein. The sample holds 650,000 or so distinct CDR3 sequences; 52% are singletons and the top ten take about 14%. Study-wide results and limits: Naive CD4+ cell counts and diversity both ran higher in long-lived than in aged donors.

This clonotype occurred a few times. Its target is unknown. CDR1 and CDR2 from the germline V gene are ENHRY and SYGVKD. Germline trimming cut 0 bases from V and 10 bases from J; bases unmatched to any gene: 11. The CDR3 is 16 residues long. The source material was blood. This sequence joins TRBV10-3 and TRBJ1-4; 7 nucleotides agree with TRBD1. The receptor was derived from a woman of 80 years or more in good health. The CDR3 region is CAISESAQGNSGKLFF. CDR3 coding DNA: TGTGCCATCAGTGAGTCCGCACAGGGGAACTCGGGAAAACTGTTTTTT.